This TCR beta chain was recovered during a study of CD4 T cells in lung cancer (dated by TCRdb to about 2019). Regarding the research as a whole: The study screened blood T cells of NSCLC patients for responses to candidate mutation-encoded neoepitopes and isolated neoantigen-specific CD4+ T-cell clones and TCRs. Four patients undergoing curative-intent resections for stage I-III non-small cell lung cancer provided the tumor and non-adjacent lung tissue. The resected patients had lung adenocarcinoma or squamous cell carcinoma, were aged 60 to 69 at blood donation, and mostly were former smokers. Treatments received by the patients before blood donation included platinum chemotherapy, and some patients received nivolumab or pembrolizumab. The frequency of neoantigen-specific clonotypes in tumor resections, non-adjacent lung and cultured T-cell products was followed using TCRB deep sequencing.

Library preparation employed the immunoSEQ multiplex PCR assay. Qiagen DNeasy or QIAamp micro DNA kits were used to isolate DNA, and the Adaptive Biotechnology human TCRB sequencing kit was used to sequence TCRB. TCRB libraries were sequenced on an Illumina MiSeq. Regarding the original processing steps: TCRB sequence data were analyzed with the kit provider's software, and tumor enrichment of clonotype templates was tested with Fisher's exact test. TCRdb stores this immuneACCESS table with in-frame sequences only. Part of the clones is absent; in the studies checked, under half of the shortfall reflects unresolved V genes, and no reason is known for the rest. For V, J and clone size, that table is used; D and trimming come from the DNA. The sample records about 10,000 clones, 50% to 75% of which are singletons. Approximately 15% of the sample is in the top ten clones. Details on this clone: No antigen is known for it. The input lacks base qualities; no much larger clone sits a single base away.

From the same resection, non-adjacent lung tissue was collected as far as possible from the malignant lesion, at a distance of at least 3 cm. The full study reports these points: Some blood-derived responses might be explained by in vitro priming of naive T cells or cross-reactivity rather than by memory responses to the cancer.

Unmatched junction bases come to 10, with V trimmed by 5 bases and J by 7 bases. CDR1 and CDR2 are drawn from the germline V gene: MNHEY, SVGAGI. The CDR3 runs 15 residues from the cysteine to the phenylalanine. Only CDR3 DNA remains: 45 bases, in frame from the first base. This TCR derives from a man between 60 and 75 years old with non-small cell lung cancer. The V gene is TRBV6-5 and the J gene is TRBJ2-1, with 8 junctional bases fitting TRBD1. Material: normal lung tissue taken away from the tumor. For the CDR3, the sequence is CASSRAGTGLNEQFF. In nucleotide form, the sequence is TGTGCCAGCAGTAGAGCCGGGACAGGACTAAATGAGCAGTTCTTC.